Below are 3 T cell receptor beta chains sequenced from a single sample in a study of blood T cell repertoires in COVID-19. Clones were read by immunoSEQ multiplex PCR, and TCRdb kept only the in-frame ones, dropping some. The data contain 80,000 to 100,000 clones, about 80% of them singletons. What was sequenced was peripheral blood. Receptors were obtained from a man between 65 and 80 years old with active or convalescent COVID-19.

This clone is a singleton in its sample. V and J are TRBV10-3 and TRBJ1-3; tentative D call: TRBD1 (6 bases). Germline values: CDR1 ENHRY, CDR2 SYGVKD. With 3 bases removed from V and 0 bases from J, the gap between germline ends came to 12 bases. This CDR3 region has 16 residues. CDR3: CAISDQGGGSGNTIYF. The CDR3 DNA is TGTGCCATCAGTGACCAAGGGGGGGGCTCTGGAAACACCATATATTTT.

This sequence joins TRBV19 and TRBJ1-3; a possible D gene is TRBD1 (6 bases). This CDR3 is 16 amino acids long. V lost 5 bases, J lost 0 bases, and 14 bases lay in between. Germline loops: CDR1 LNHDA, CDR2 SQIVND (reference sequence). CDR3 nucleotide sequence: TGTGCCAGTAGTCCGGTAGGGACAAGCTCTGGAAACACCATATATTTT. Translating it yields CASSPVGTSSGNTIYF.

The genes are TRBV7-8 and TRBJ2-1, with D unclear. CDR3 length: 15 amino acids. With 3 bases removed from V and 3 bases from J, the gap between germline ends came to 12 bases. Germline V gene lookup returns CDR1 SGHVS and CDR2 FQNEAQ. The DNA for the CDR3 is TGTGCCAGCAGCTTCTCGACTCGATACTACAATGAGCAGTTCTTC. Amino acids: CASSFSTRYYNEQFF. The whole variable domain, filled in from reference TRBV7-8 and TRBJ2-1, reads GAGVSQSPRYKVAKRGQDVALRCDPISGHVSLFWYQQALGQGPEFLTYFQNEAQLDKSGLPSDRFFAERPEGSVSTLKIQRTQQEDSAVYLCASSFSTRYYNEQFFGPGTRLTVL.